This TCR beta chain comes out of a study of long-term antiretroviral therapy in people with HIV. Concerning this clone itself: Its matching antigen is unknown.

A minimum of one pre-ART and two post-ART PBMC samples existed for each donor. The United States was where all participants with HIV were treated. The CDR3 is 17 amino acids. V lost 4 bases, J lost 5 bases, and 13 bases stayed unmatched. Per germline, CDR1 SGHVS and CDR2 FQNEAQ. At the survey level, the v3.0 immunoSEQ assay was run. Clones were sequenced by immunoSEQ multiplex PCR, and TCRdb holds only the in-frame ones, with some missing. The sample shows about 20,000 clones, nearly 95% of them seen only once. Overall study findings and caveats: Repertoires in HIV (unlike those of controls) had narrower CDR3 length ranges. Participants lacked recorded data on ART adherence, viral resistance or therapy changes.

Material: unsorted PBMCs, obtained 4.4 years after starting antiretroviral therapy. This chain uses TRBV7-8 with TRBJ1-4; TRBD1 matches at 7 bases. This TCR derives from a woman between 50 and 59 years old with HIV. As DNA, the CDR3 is TGTGCCAGCAGCTCGGGCGTTAGGGACAGTATCAATGAAAAACTGTTTTTT. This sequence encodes CASSSGVRDSINEKLFF.